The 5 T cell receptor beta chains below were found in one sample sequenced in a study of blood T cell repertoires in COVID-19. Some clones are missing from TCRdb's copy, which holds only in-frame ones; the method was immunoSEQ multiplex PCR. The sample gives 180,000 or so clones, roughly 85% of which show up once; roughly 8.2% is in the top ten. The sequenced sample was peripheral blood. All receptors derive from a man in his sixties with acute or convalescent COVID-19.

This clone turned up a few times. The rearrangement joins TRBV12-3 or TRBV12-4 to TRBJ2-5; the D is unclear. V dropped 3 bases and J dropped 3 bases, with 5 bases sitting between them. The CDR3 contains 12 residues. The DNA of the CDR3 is TGTGCCAGCAGTTTGGCCAAAGAGACCCAGTACTTC. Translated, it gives CASSLAKETQYF.

Written as DNA, the CDR3 is TGCAGCGTTCTGGGACAGGGTGGTTACGAGCAGTTCTTC. Translation: CSVLGQGGYEQFF. The rearrangement uses TRBV29-1 and TRBJ2-1; TRBD1 aligns across 9 bases. V gave up 5 bases and J gave up 10 bases; unmatched junction bases: 9. Germline lookup yields CDR1 SQVTM and CDR2 ANQGSEA. The CDR3 extends over 13 amino acids.

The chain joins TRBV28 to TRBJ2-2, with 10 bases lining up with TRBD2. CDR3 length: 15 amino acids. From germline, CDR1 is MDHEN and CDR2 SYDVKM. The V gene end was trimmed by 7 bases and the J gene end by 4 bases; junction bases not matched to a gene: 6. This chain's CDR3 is CASTLAGEVTGELFF. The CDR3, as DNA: TGTGCCAGCACCCTAGCGGGAGAGGTCACCGGGGAGCTGTTTTTT.

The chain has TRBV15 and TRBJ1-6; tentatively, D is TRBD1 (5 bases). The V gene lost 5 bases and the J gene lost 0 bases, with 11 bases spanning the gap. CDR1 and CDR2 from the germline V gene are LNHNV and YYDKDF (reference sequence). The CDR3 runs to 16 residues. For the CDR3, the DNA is TGTGCCACCAGCGGCGGGACGGACTCCTATAATTCACCCCTCCACTTT. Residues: CATSGGTDSYNSPLHF.

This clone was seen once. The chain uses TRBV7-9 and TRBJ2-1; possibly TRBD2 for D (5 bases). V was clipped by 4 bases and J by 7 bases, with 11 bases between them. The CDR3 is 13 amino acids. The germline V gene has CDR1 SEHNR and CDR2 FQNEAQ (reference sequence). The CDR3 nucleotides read TGTGCCAGCAGCTCAGGCCGGGGAAATGAGCAGTTCTTC. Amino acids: CASSSGRGNEQFF.